This TCR beta chain was profiled in a study of shared clonotypes between healthy human individuals. CDR3 length: 13 residues. V lost 1 base and J 4 bases, leaving 8 bases between the germline ends. The germline V gene encodes CDR1 LNHDA and CDR2 SQIVND (reference sequence). The donors were adults (healthy and HIV-negative) with no recent acute infections or vaccinations. Input per replicate PCR of unsorted PBMC was roughly 290 ng DNA, corresponding to around 28,000 T cell genomes. Using immunoSEQ multiplex PCR, the repertoire was profiled, and TCRdb retains in-frame clones only, with some absent. The repertoire consists of some 530,000 clones, with approximately 81% occurring once and the leading ten covering roughly 12%.

Sequencing was performed on PBMCs. The chain recombines TRBV19 with TRBJ2-7; no firm D call. The TCR was taken from a middle-aged woman in good health. Some clones in this sample may be carry-over from other donors' samples. CDR3 sequence: CASSIGKGYEQYF. The CDR3 nucleotides are TGTGCCAGTAGTATAGGCAAAGGGTACGAGCAGTACTTC.